Sequencing of this T cell receptor (beta chain) was carried out in a study of T cells in Graves' hyperthyroidism and ophthalmopathy. At the level of the study: Peripheral blood was taken when the disease was first diagnosed, before any treatment began. Study results and caveats: Ophthalmopathy, which appeared later, was predicted by the model a median about 6 months before onset.

Exclusions: uncontrolled infection, other autoimmune disease, pregnancy, lactation. The investigators amplified TCR beta CDR3 regions from RNA transcripts. Using the HTBI primer set, a first-round RT-PCR was run on the TCR CDR3. TCRdb re-called the multiplex PCR reads through MiXCR, storing one row per CDR3 protein. The profile shows under 500,000 distinct CDR3 sequences, over 11% of them singletons. This clonotype was observed many times. What it recognizes is unknown. V lost 0 bases, J lost 10 bases, and 8 bases stayed unmatched. CDR1 GTSNPN and CDR2 SVGIG come from the germline V gene (reference sequence). The CDR3 is made up of 15 amino acids.

Sample: blood. This clonotype was sampled from a man aged 50 or older with Graves' ophthalmopathy. This chain connects TRBV30 to TRBJ2-1; TRBD2 matches at 11 bases. The CDR3 spells CAWSVLGLAVREQFF. The CDR3 nucleotides are TGTGCCTGGAGTGTACTGGGACTAGCGGTTAGGGAGCAGTTCTTC.